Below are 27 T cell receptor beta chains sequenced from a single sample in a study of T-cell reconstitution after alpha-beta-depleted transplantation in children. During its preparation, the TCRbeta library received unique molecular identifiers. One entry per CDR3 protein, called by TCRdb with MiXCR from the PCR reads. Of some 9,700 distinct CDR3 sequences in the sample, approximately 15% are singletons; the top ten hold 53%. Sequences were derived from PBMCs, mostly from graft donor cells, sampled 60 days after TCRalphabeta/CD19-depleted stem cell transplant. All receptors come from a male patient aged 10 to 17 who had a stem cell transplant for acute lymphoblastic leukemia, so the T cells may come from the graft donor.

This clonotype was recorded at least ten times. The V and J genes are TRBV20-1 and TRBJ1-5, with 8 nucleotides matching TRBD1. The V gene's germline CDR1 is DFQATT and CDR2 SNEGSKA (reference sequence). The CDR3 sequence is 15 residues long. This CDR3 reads CSAGGGGVRNQPQHF. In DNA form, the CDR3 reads TGCAGCGCAGGGGGCGGGGGGGTTAGGAATCAGCCCCAGCATTTT.

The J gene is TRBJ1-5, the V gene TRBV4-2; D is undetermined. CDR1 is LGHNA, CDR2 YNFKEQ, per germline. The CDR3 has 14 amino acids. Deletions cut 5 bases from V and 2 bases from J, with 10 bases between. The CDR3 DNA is TGTGCCAGCAGCACCCGGATGGGCAATCAGCCCCAGCATTTT. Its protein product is CASSTRMGNQPQHF.

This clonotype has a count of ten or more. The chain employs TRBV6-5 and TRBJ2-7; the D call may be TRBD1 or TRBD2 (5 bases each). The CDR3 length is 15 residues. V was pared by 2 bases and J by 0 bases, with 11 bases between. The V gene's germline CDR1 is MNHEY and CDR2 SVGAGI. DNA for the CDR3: TGTGCCAGCAGTTACATCGGGGCTTACTCCTACGAGCAGTACTTC. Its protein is CASSYIGAYSYEQYF.

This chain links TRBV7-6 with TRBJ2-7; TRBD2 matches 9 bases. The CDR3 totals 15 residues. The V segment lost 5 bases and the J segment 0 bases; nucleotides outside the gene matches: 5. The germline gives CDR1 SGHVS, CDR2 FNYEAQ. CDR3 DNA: TGTGCCAGCAGCCTCTTTAGCGGGAGCTCCTACGAGCAGTACTTC. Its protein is CASSLFSGSSYEQYF.

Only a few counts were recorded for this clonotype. As DNA, the CDR3 is TGTGCCAGCAGCTATGTCCGCAGCGGGGGGAGCACAGATACGCAGTATTTT. The encoded protein is CASSYVRSGGSTDTQYF. J is TRBJ2-3 and V is TRBV5-6; 9 nucleotides line up with TRBD2. This CDR3 region has 17 residues. CDR1 SGHDT and CDR2 YYEEEE come from the germline V gene. V was clipped by 3 bases and J by 0 bases; unmatched bases: 8.

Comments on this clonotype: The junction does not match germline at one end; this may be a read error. CDR3 nucleotides: TGTGCCAGCGGCCCTGGGGCCGGTATAGCCAATCAGCCCCAGCATTTT. Protein sequence: CASGPGAGIANQPQHF. The chain uses TRBV4-1 and TRBJ1-5; a possible D gene is TRBD1 (5 bases). The germline V gene encodes CDR1 MGHRA and CDR2 YSYEKL. The CDR3 sequence is 16 residues long.

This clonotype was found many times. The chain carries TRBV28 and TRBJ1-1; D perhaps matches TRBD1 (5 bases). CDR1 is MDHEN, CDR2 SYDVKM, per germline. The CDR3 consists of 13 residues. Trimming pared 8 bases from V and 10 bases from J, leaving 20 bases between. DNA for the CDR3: TGTGCCAGCCGATATCGGAACCCCGGGGCAGCTTTCTTT. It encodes CASRYRNPGAAFF.

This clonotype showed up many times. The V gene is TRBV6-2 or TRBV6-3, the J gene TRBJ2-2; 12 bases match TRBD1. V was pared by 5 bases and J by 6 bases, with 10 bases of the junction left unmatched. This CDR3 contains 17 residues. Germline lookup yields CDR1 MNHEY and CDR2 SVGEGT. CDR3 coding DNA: TGTGCCAGCAGTCACCCGGGACAGGGGGCGCGGGCCGGGGAGCTGTTTTTT. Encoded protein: CASSHPGQGARAGELFF.

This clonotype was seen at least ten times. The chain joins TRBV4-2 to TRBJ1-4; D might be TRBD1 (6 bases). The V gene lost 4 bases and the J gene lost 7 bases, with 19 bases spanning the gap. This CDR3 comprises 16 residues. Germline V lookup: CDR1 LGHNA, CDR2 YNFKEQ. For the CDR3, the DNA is TGTGCCAGCAGCCCGCGGGACGGCGGGGGCCCTGAAAAACTGTTTTTT. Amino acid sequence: CASSPRDGGGPEKLFF.

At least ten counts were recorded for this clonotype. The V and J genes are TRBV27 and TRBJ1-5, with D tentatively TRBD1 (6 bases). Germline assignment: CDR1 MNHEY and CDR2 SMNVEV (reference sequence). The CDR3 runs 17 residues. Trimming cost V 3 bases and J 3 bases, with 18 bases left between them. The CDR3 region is CASSFLGGKALNQPQHF. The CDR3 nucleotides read TGTGCCAGCAGTTTTTTAGGGGGGAAGGCCCTCAATCAGCCCCAGCATTTT.

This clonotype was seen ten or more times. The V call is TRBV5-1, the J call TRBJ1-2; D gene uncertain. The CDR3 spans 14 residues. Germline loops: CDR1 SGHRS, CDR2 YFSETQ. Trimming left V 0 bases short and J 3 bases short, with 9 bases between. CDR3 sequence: CASSLGLEHYGYTF. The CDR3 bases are TGCGCCAGCAGCTTGGGTCTGGAACACTATGGCTACACCTTC.

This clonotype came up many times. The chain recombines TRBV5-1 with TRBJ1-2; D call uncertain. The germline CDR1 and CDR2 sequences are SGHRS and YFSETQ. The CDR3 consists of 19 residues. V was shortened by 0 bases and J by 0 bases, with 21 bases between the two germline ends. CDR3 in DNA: TGCGCCAGCAGCTTGGTGCCCAAGGAACTCAAAAGGACTAACTATGGCTACACCTTC. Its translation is CASSLVPKELKRTNYGYTF.

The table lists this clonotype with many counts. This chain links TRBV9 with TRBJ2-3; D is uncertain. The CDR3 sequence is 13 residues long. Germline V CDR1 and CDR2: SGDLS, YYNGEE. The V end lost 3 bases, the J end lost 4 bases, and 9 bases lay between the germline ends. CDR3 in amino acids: CASSANVADTQYF. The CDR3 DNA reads TGTGCCAGCAGCGCAAATGTTGCAGATACGCAGTATTTT.

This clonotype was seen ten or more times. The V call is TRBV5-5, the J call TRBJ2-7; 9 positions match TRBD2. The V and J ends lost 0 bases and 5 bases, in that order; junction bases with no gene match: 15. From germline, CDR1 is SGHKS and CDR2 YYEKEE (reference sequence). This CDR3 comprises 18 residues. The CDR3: CASSLEGGRAYGRHEQYF. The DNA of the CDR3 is TGTGCCAGCAGCTTGGAAGGCGGGAGGGCCTATGGCCGACACGAGCAGTACTTC.

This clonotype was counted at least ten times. CDR3 in amino acids: CASSRRGSGETQYF. CDR3 DNA sequence: TGTGCCAGCTCACGGCGGGGGTCCGGGGAGACCCAGTACTTC. The V gene is TRBV18, the J gene TRBJ2-5, with 7 bases aligning to TRBD2. The V gene's germline CDR1 is KGHSH and CDR2 LQKENI. The junction had 7 bases not matched to a gene; V was cut back by 4 bases and J by 5 bases. The CDR3 spans 14 residues.

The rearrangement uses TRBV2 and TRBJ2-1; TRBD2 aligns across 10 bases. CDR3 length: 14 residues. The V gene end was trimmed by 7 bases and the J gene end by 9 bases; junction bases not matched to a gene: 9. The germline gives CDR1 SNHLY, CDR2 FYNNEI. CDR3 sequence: CASNQAGGPAEQFF. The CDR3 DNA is TGTGCCAGCAATCAAGCGGGAGGGCCGGCTGAGCAGTTCTTC. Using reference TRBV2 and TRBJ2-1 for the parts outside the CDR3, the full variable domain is EPEVTQTPSHQVTQMGQEVILRCVPISNHLYFYWYRQILGQKVEFLVSFYNNEISEKSEIFDDQFSVERPDGSNFTLKIRSTKLEDSAMYFCASNQAGGPAEQFFGPGTRLTVL.

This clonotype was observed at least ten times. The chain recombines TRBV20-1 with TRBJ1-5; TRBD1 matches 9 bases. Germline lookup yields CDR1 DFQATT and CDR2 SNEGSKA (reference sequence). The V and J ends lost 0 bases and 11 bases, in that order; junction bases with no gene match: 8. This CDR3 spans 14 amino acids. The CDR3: CSARETGGGVAQHF. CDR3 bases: TGCAGTGCTAGAGAGACAGGGGGGGGGGTAGCCCAGCATTTT.

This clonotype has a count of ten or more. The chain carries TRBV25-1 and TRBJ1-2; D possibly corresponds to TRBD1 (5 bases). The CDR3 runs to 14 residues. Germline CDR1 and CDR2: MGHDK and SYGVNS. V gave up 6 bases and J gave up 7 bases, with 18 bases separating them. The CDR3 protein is CASSRVGGSGGYTF. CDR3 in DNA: TGTGCCAGCAGCCGCGTCGGGGGTTCTGGTGGCTACACCTTC.

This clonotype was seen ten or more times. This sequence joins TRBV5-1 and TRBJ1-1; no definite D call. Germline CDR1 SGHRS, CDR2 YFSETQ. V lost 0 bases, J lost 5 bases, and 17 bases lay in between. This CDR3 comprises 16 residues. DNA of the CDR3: TGCGCCAGCAGCTTGGCCTTGGGGTGGGATTCGACTGAAGCTTTCTTT. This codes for CASSLALGWDSTEAFF.

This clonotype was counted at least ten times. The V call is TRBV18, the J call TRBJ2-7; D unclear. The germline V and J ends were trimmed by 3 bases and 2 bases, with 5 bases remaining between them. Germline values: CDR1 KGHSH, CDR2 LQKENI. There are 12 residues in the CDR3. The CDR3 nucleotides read TGTGCCAGCTCACCCACAGCCTACGAGCAGTACTTC. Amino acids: CASSPTAYEQYF.

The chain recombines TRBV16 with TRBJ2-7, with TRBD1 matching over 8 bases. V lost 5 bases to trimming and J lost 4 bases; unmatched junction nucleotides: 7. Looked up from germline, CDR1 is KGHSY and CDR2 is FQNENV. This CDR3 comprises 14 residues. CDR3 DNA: TGTGCCAGCAGCTCCAGACAGGGGTGGTACGAGCAGTACTTC. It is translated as CASSSRQGWYEQYF.

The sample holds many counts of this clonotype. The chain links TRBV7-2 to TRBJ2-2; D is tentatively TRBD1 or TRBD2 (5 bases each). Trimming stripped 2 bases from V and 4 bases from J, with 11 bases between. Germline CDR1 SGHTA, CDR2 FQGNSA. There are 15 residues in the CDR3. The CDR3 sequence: CASSLQGPGTGELFF. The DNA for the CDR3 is TGTGCCAGCAGCTTACAGGGACCGGGCACCGGGGAGCTGTTTTTT.

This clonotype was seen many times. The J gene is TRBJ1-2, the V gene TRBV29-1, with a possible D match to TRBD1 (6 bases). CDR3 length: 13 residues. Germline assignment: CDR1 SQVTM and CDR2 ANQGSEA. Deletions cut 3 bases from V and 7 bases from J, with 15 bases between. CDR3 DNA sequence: TGCAGCGTTGAGGTTGACACAGGGTTTGGCTACACCTTC. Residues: CSVEVDTGFGYTF.

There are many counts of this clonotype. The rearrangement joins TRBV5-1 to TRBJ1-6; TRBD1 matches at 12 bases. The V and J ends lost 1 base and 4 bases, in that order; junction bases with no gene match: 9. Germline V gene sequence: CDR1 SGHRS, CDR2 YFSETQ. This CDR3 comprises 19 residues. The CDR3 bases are TGCGCCAGCAGCTTGAGCTTCGGGACAGGGGGCGCGTATAATTCACCCCTCCACTTT. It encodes CASSLSFGTGGAYNSPLHF.

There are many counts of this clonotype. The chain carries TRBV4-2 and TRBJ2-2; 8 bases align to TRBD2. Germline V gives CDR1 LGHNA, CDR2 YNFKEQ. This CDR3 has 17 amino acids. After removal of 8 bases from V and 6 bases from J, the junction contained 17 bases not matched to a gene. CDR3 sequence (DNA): TGTGCCAGCTCTCCCCGCGGGGGGCTGATTTGGGCCGGGGAGCTGTTTTTT. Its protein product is CASSPRGGLIWAGELFF.

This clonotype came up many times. The CDR3 DNA reads TGTGCCAGCAGCCATGACAGATATAATTCACCCCTCCACTTT. Residues: CASSHDRYNSPLHF. J is TRBJ1-6 and V is TRBV5-4; tentative D call: TRBD1 (5 bases). The germline CDR1 and CDR2 sequences are SGHNT and YYREEE (reference sequence). The CDR3 has 14 residues. V was trimmed by 4 bases and J by 4 bases, leaving 9 bases between them. The full variable domain, in which reference TRBV5-4 and TRBJ1-6 provide the parts outside the CDR3, is ETGVTQSPTHLIKTRGQQVTLRCSSQSGHNTVSWYQQALGQGPQFIFQYYREEENGRGNFPPRFSGLQFPNYSSELNVNALELDDSALYLCASSHDRYNSPLHFGNGTRLTVT.

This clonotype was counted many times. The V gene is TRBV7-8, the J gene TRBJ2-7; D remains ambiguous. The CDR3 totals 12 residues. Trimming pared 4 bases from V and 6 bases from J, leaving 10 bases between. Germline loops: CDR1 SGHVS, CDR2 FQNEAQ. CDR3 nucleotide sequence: TGTGCCAGCAGCTCTTCTCCAATCGAGCAGTACTTC. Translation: CASSSSPIEQYF.